The rows below give T cell receptor beta chains drawn from one sample of a study of cytomegalovirus exposure and HLA in healthy donors. The method was immunoSEQ multiplex PCR; TCRdb's version includes in-frame clones alone and lacks a portion of them. This sample yields 95,000 to 150,000 clones, of which approximately 80% are seen a single time; more than 1.4% belongs to the top ten. The specimen was PBMCs. These receptors were obtained from a woman aged 18-30 years in good health and CMV-seronegative. CDR3s include the opening cysteine and the closing phenylalanine or tryptophan. The D gene is left open where the match is weak.

D: TRBD2
V: TRBV11-2
J: TRBJ2-5
DNA: TGTGCCAGCAGCGCCCGACTAGCCGTGTACCAAGAGACCCAGTACTTC
CDR3: CASSARLAVYQETQYF

D: NA
V: TRBV4-2
J: TRBJ1-3
DNA: TGTGCCAGCAGCCAAGACAGCTCTGGAAACACCATATATTTT
CDR3: CASSQDSSGNTIYF

D: TRBD1
V: TRBV5-1
J: TRBJ1-5
DNA: TGCGCCAGCAGCCCGGGACAGAGCAATCAGCCCCAGCATTTT
CDR3: CASSPGQSNQPQHF

D: TRBD1
V: TRBV18
J: TRBJ1-1
DNA: TGTGCCAGCTCACCATACATTGCTACAGGGGAAGATGAAGCTTTCTTT
CDR3: CASSPYIATGEDEAFF

D: NA
V: TRBV5-1
J: TRBJ1-1
DNA: TGCGCCAGCATGGGTGGGGGGAGAGCTTTCTTT
CDR3: CASMGGGRAFF

D: NA
V: TRBV19
J: TRBJ2-1
DNA: TGTGCCAGTAGTACCCCTCGGGACTTCTCTCACAATGAGCAGTTCTTC
CDR3: CASSTPRDFSHNEQFF

D: NA
V: TRBV19
J: TRBJ1-1
DNA: TGTGCCAGTAGGCTGCGTCGGGGCACTGAAGCTTTCTTT
CDR3: CASRLRRGTEAFF

D: NA
V: TRBV6-5
J: TRBJ1-2
DNA: TGTGCCAGCAGCCCTCAAACGGTCTATGGCTACACCTTC
CDR3: CASSPQTVYGYTF

D: NA
V: TRBV7-8
J: TRBJ1-3
DNA: TGTGCCAGCAGTTCGCTTGTGGGGGCCTCTGGAAACACCATATATTTT
CDR3: CASSSLVGASGNTIYF

D: NA
V: TRBV6-5
J: TRBJ2-4
DNA: TGTGCCAGCAGTTACTCGGGCAGTCAGTACTTC
CDR3: CASSYSGSQYF

D: TRBD2
V: TRBV9
J: TRBJ2-1
DNA: TGTGCCAGCAGCGCCTTGGGGACTAGCTATGAGCAGTTCTTC
CDR3: CASSALGTSYEQFF